These 21 T cell receptor beta chains were all obtained from the same sample, sequenced in a study of blood T cell repertoires in COVID-19. Clones were sequenced by immunoSEQ multiplex PCR, and TCRdb holds only the in-frame ones, with some missing. The top ten clones hold roughly 7.7% of a sample with about 48,000 clones, approximately 80% of them seen once. Sequenced sample: peripheral blood. The receptors originated from a man in his forties with acute or convalescent COVID-19.

The genes are TRBV9 and TRBJ2-1, with D maybe TRBD2 (6 bases). Germline CDR1 SGDLS, CDR2 YYNGEE. Between the trimmed V and J ends, which lost 2 bases and 8 bases, there was a span of 14 bases. The CDR3 consists of 14 residues. The CDR3 DNA reads as TGTGCCAGCAGCGTCCTGGCTGGCGGGGATGAGCAGTTCTTC. This codes for CASSVLAGGDEQFF.

The DNA for the CDR3 is TGCGCCAGCAGCTTGGATCTAGCAAAGAGCACAGATACGCAGTATTTT. Amino acids: CASSLDLAKSTDTQYF. The rearrangement uses TRBV5-1 and TRBJ2-3; tentatively, D is TRBD2 (5 bases). The CDR3 is 16 residues long. V was cut by 0 bases and J by 0 bases, with 11 bases left in between. CDR1 SGHRS and CDR2 YFSETQ come from the germline V gene. The full variable domain, in which reference TRBV5-1 and TRBJ2-3 provide the parts outside the CDR3, is KAGVTQTPRYLIKTRGQQVTLSCSPISGHRSVSWYQQTPGQGLQFLFEYFSETQRNKGNFPGRFSGRQFSNSRSEMNVSTLELGDSALYLCASSLDLAKSTDTQYFGPGTRLTVL.

The rearrangement joins TRBV5-6 to TRBJ2-2; the match to TRBD1 covers 7 bases. The CDR3 totals 16 residues. The junction had 9 bases not matched to a gene; V was cut back by 4 bases and J by 3 bases. The germline V gene has CDR1 SGHDT and CDR2 YYEEEE. CDR3 nucleotides: TGTGCCAGCAGCGGGTCCGGGACAGATTACACCGGGGAGCTGTTTTTT. Translated, it gives CASSGSGTDYTGELFF.

Worth noting for this clone: The sample carries other DNA sequences with the same CDR3. The rearrangement uses TRBV19 and TRBJ1-5, with 7 bases lining up with TRBD1. This CDR3 comprises 14 residues. Germline values: CDR1 LNHDA, CDR2 SQIVND (reference sequence). Trimming removed 7 bases from V and 4 bases from J; junction bases left unmatched: 7. The CDR3 region has the DNA TGTGCCAGTAACCCCCAACAGGGGAATCAGCCCCAGCATTTT. Translated, it gives CASNPQQGNQPQHF. The complete variable domain, with remaining parts taken from reference TRBV19 and TRBJ1-5, reads DGGITQSPKYLFRKEGQNVTLSCEQNLNHDAMYWYRQDPGQGLRLIYYSQIVNDFQKGDIAEGYSVSREKKESFPLTVTSAQKNPTAFYLCASNPQQGNQPQHFGDGTRLSIL.

The table lists this clone with a count of one. The chain uses TRBV25-1 and TRBJ1-6, with a possible D match to TRBD1 (6 bases). CDR3 length: 17 amino acids. Germline V gene sequence: CDR1 MGHDK, CDR2 SYGVNS. V was pared by 3 bases and J by 7 bases, with 19 bases between. The CDR3 bases are TGTGCCAGCAGTGACTCCCTCGGGGGGCGCCCCAATTCACCCCTCCACTTT. Amino acid sequence: CASSDSLGGRPNSPLHF.

The CDR3 nucleotides read TGTGCCAGCAGCTCACAGGGTAGAGGCTACACCTTC. It codes for CASSSQGRGYTF. The chain recombines TRBV7-9 with TRBJ1-2; possibly TRBD1 for D (6 bases). Germline V gene sequence: CDR1 SEHNR, CDR2 FQNEAQ (reference sequence). Trimming took 4 bases from V and 8 from J, leaving 11 bases between them. The CDR3 is 12 residues long.

CDR3 in DNA: TGTGCCAGCAGAGTTGGGACAGGGGGGGACACTGAAGCTTTCTTT. As protein: CASRVGTGGDTEAFF. The J gene is TRBJ1-1, the V gene TRBV6-5, with 11 bases matching TRBD1. Per the germline V gene, CDR1 is MNHEY and CDR2 is SVGAGI. Trimming cost V 6 bases and J 3 bases; bases outside gene matches: 6. The CDR3 loop spans 15 amino acids.

The chain's CDR3 is CASSEFKGAYVATNEKLFF. CDR3 bases: TGTGCCAGCAGTGAATTCAAAGGGGCCTACGTCGCAACTAATGAAAAACTGTTTTTT. The V call is TRBV2, the J call TRBJ1-4; D might be TRBD1 (5 bases). Between the trimmed V and J ends, which lost 2 bases and 0 bases, there was a span of 19 bases. There are 19 residues in the CDR3. Per the germline V gene, CDR1 is SNHLY and CDR2 is FYNNEI.

The rearrangement uses TRBV7-8 and TRBJ2-2; TRBD1 aligns across 9 bases. V shed 5 bases and J 13 bases; nucleotides not matched to a gene: 14. The germline V gene encodes CDR1 SGHVS and CDR2 FQNEAQ. This CDR3 has 15 residues. CDR3 amino acids: CASSLRTGVDGGLFF. The CDR3 nucleotides are TGTGCCAGCAGCCTAAGGACAGGGGTGGACGGTGGGCTGTTTTTT.

This chain uses TRBV28 with TRBJ1-4; D possibly corresponds to TRBD1 (6 bases). Germline V lookup: CDR1 MDHEN, CDR2 SYDVKM. Trimming left V 8 bases short and J 3 bases short, with 10 bases between. This CDR3 is built from 13 residues. CDR3 nucleotide sequence: TGTGCCAGCTTCCGGACAGCTAATGAAAAACTGTTTTTT. This encodes CASFRTANEKLFF.

A single count supports this clone. The chain joins TRBV29-1 to TRBJ2-5; D gene uncertain. The V end was cut by 4 bases, the J end by 1 base, with 10 bases between. The CDR3 sequence is 13 residues long. CDR1 is SQVTM and CDR2 is ANQGSEA in the germline V gene. The CDR3, as DNA: TGCAGCGTTGTAGCATGGTTCCAAGAGACCCAGTACTTC. Protein product: CSVVAWFQETQYF.

This chain links TRBV5-6 with TRBJ1-1; 7 positions match TRBD1. Trimming cost V 2 bases and J 3 bases; bases outside gene matches: 4. CDR3 length: 14 amino acids. Germline V CDR1 and CDR2: SGHDT, YYEEEE. In DNA form, the CDR3 reads TGTGCCAGCAGCTTTCGGCAGGGGGACACTGAAGCTTTCTTT. Its protein is CASSFRQGDTEAFF.

The chain joins TRBV5-4 to TRBJ2-5, with 7 bases identical to TRBD2. V lost 3 bases to trimming and J lost 2 bases; unmatched junction nucleotides: 7. CDR3 length: 15 amino acids. The germline CDR1 and CDR2 sequences are SGHNT and YYREEE (reference sequence). The CDR3 loop reads CASSSLTSEQETQYF. The CDR3 DNA sequence: TGTGCCAGCAGCTCCCTCACTAGCGAACAAGAGACCCAGTACTTC. Filled out from reference TRBV5-4 and TRBJ2-5, the complete variable domain reads ETGVTQSPTHLIKTRGQQVTLRCSSQSGHNTVSWYQQALGQGPQFIFQYYREEENGRGNFPPRFSGLQFPNYSSELNVNALELDDSALYLCASSSLTSEQETQYFGPGTRLLVL.

The chain has TRBV7-2 and TRBJ2-1; D gene ambiguous. Deletions cut 1 base from V and 5 bases from J, with 6 bases between. Germline-derived CDR1 and CDR2 are SGHTA and FQGNSA. The CDR3 has 13 amino acids. This chain's CDR3 is CASSLVPDNEQFF. The CDR3 DNA sequence: TGTGCCAGCAGCTTAGTACCAGACAATGAGCAGTTCTTC.

This clone was seen more than once but under ten times. Here the CDR3 DNA reads TGTGCCTGGAGTAGGAGTCGGACAGGGAACACTGAAGCTTTCTTT. It encodes CAWSRSRTGNTEAFF. The V and J genes are TRBV30 and TRBJ1-1; 7 nucleotides match TRBD1. The germline CDR1 and CDR2 sequences are GTSNPN and SVGIG (reference sequence). The CDR3 runs to 15 residues. With V trimmed by 2 bases and J by 1 base, 7 bases remained unmatched.

The J gene is TRBJ2-5, the V gene TRBV12-5, with TRBD2 matching 13 bases. The junction had 1 base not matched to a gene; V was cut back by 1 base and J by 2 bases. The length of the CDR3 is 16 residues. Germline V gene lookup returns CDR1 LGHNT and CDR2 FRNRAP. CDR3 nucleotide sequence: TGTGCTAGTGGTTTGGGGACTAGCGGGGGTCAAGAGACCCAGTACTTC. It specifies CASGLGTSGGQETQYF.

The V gene is TRBV7-9, the J gene TRBJ2-2, with unresolved D. The CDR3 consists of 14 residues. The V end was cut by 2 bases, the J end by 1 base, with 5 bases between. CDR1 and CDR2 (germline): SEHNR, FQNEAQ (reference sequence). The CDR3: CASSLYVNTGELFF. CDR3 sequence (DNA): TGTGCCAGCAGCTTATATGTGAACACCGGGGAGCTGTTTTTT.

This clone was seen only a few times. V usage is TRBV10-3 and J usage is TRBJ1-2; D not certain. Germline CDR1 is ENHRY and CDR2 is SYGVKD. The CDR3 length is 16 residues. Trimming took off 3 bases at V and 4 bases at J, with 18 bases between the two ends. The CDR3 sequence: CAISDSTSLLSYGYTF. The CDR3 DNA is TGTGCCATCAGTGACTCGACTTCTTTGCTATCCTATGGCTACACCTTC.

The chain employs TRBV11-3 and TRBJ2-1, with D possibly matching TRBD1 (5 bases). Germline-derived CDR1 and CDR2 are SGHNT and YENEEA. The CDR3 runs 13 residues. V was cut by 1 base and J by 9 bases, with 10 bases left in between. The CDR3 DNA is TGTGCCAGCAGCTTAGCAGGGTACGGTGAGCAGTTCTTC. Translated, it gives CASSLAGYGEQFF.

The rearrangement joins TRBV5-1 to TRBJ1-2; perhaps TRBD1 as D (5 bases). The CDR3 length is 13 residues. V gave up 4 bases and J gave up 4 bases, with 11 bases separating them. Germline CDR1 SGHRS, CDR2 YFSETQ. CDR3 sequence: CASSPGHSYGYTF. CDR3 in DNA: TGCGCCAGCAGCCCAGGACACAGCTATGGCTACACCTTC.

The gene calls are TRBV5-1 and TRBJ2-2; D is perhaps TRBD2 (5 bases). Trimming removed 4 bases from V and 2 bases from J, with 9 bases in between. The CDR3 runs to 14 residues. Germline V gene lookup returns CDR1 SGHRS and CDR2 YFSETQ. The DNA of the CDR3 is TGCGCCAGCAGCGGGAGTTTAAACACCGGGGAGCTGTTTTTT. Its translation is CASSGSLNTGELFF.